Below, 25 T cell receptor beta chains from the same sample are listed, as sequenced in a study of cytotoxic CD8 clonotypes in ibrutinib-treated CLL. Measured with immunoSEQ multiplex PCR; TCRdb has only the in-frame clones, and not every one. The table includes 300,000 to 400,000 clones, 67% detected once. The specimen comprised PBMCs, sampled after 36 months of ibrutinib treatment. Receptors were obtained from a human donor with chronic lymphocytic leukemia.

This clone was detected only once. The chain links TRBV6-5 to TRBJ1-4, with D maybe TRBD1 (5 bases). Germline CDR1 reads MNHEY; CDR2 reads SVGAGI. Trimming pared 2 bases from V and 8 bases from J, leaving 15 bases between. The CDR3 is 15 amino acids. The CDR3 protein is CASSYGGAEREKLFF. The CDR3 bases are TGTGCCAGCAGTTACGGTGGGGCCGAGAGGGAAAAACTGTTTTTT.

The rearrangement joins TRBV7-3 to TRBJ2-2; the D is unclear. The CDR3 has 13 amino acids. Germline V lookup: CDR1 SGHTA, CDR2 FQGTGA. V shed 2 bases and J shed 7 bases, with 8 bases lying between them. CDR3 in amino acids: CASSLGLSGELFF. The CDR3 DNA reads TGTGCCAGCAGCTTAGGGTTAAGCGGGGAGCTGTTTTTT. The full variable domain, with the rest looked up from reference TRBV7-3 and TRBJ2-2, is GAGVSQTPSNKVTEKGKYVELRCDPISGHTALYWYRQSLGQGPEFLIYFQGTGAADDSGLPNDRFFAVRPEGSVSTLKIQRTERGDSAVYLCASSLGLSGELFFGEGSRLTVL.

This sequence joins TRBV10-3 and TRBJ2-3; 15 positions match TRBD2. This CDR3 is 17 amino acids long. V dropped 2 bases and J dropped 5; count of bases not matched to a gene: 5. Looked up from germline, CDR1 is ENHRY and CDR2 is SYGVKD. CDR3 amino acids: CAISEPGLAGGGDTQYF. CDR3 DNA sequence: TGTGCCATCAGTGAGCCGGGACTAGCGGGAGGTGGAGATACGCAGTATTTT.

This chain links TRBV6-1 with TRBJ2-7, with TRBD1 matching over 8 bases. Unmatched junction bases numbered 3, after V lost 6 bases and J lost 2 bases. CDR1 and CDR2 from the germline V gene are MNHNS and SASEGT. This CDR3 region has 13 residues. CDR3 sequence: CASSPGGPYEQYF. The DNA for the CDR3 is TGTGCCAGCAGCCCAGGGGGCCCCTACGAGCAGTACTTC.

This clone was seen more than once but under ten times. The rearrangement uses TRBV4-1 and TRBJ2-5; 10 bases agree with TRBD2. CDR1 MGHRA and CDR2 YSYEKL come from the germline V gene. This CDR3 has 17 amino acids. V lost 4 bases to trimming and J lost 1 base; unmatched junction nucleotides: 9. The DNA for the CDR3 is TGCGCCAGCAGCCTCCTAAGCGGGGGGGAATTCCAAGAGACCCAGTACTTC. This encodes CASSLLSGGEFQETQYF.

This clone was observed a few times. The gene calls are TRBV4-2 and TRBJ1-6, with TRBD1 as a possible D gene (5 bases). This CDR3 spans 14 amino acids. Trimming removed 1 base at V and 7 bases at J, with 8 bases between. CDR1 is LGHNA and CDR2 is YNFKEQ in the germline V gene. CDR3 residues: CASSQGQLNSPLHF. The DNA of the CDR3 is TGTGCCAGCAGCCAAGGACAGTTGAATTCACCCCTCCACTTT.

This rearrangement joins TRBV6-1 to TRBJ1-6; no definite D call. With 2 bases removed from V and 2 bases from J, the gap between germline ends came to 10 bases. Germline CDR1 MNHNS, CDR2 SASEGT. CDR3 length: 16 amino acids. The CDR3 protein is CASSEKVVAYNSPLHF. CDR3 nucleotides: TGTGCCAGCAGTGAAAAGGTTGTTGCCTATAATTCACCCCTCCACTTT.

Only one count was recorded for this clone. The gene calls are TRBV5-5 and TRBJ2-3; the match to TRBD2 covers 8 bases. The junction had 0 bases not matched to a gene; V was cut back by 2 bases and J by 4 bases. The CDR3 is made up of 13 amino acids. Germline CDR1 and CDR2: SGHKS and YYEKEE (reference sequence). The CDR3: CASSLLAADTQYF. The CDR3 DNA reads as TGTGCCAGCAGCTTACTAGCGGCAGATACGCAGTATTTT.

The gene calls are TRBV4-1 and TRBJ1-1; D is unresolved. The CDR3 is 11 residues long. V was trimmed by 8 bases and J by 0 bases, leaving 4 bases between them. Germline CDR1 and CDR2: MGHRA and YSYEKL. The CDR3 coding sequence is TGCGCCAGCCGTATGAACACTGAAGCTTTCTTT. Translation gives CASRMNTEAFF.

The V gene is TRBV10-3, the J gene TRBJ1-6; D is possibly TRBD1 (5 bases). Trimming cost V 2 bases and J 7 bases, with 9 bases left between them. Germline loops: CDR1 ENHRY, CDR2 SYGVKD. This CDR3 contains 14 residues. This chain's CDR3 is CAISEAGGNSPLHF. CDR3 DNA: TGTGCCATCAGTGAGGCCGGGGGGAATTCACCCCTCCACTTT.

This clone has only a few counts. The rearrangement links TRBV19 to TRBJ1-5, with D tentatively TRBD1 (5 bases). Per the germline V gene, CDR1 is LNHDA and CDR2 is SQIVND (reference sequence). The CDR3 is 15 amino acids. V was trimmed by 5 bases and J by 2 bases, leaving 13 bases between them. The CDR3 loop is CASSPSQGGNQPQHF. CDR3 sequence (DNA): TGTGCCAGTAGTCCCAGTCAGGGTGGCAATCAGCCCCAGCATTTT. The whole variable domain, filled in from reference TRBV19 and TRBJ1-5, reads DGGITQSPKYLFRKEGQNVTLSCEQNLNHDAMYWYRQDPGQGLRLIYYSQIVNDFQKGDIAEGYSVSREKKESFPLTVTSAQKNPTAFYLCASSPSQGGNQPQHFGDGTRLSIL.

The chain joins TRBV7-8 to TRBJ1-1; D ambiguous. Trimming took off 3 bases at V and 7 bases at J, with 15 bases between the two ends. Germline V gene data show CDR1 as SGHVS and CDR2 as FQNEAQ. The CDR3 extends over 14 amino acids. This CDR3 is CASSFNRAANEAFF. CDR3 DNA sequence: TGTGCCAGCAGCTTTAATCGGGCAGCGAATGAAGCTTTCTTT.

The V call is TRBV5-1, the J call TRBJ2-2; 7 nucleotides agree with TRBD1. The germline V gene encodes CDR1 SGHRS and CDR2 YFSETQ. Losses at the gene ends were 4 bases for V and 0 bases for J; bases not matched to a gene: 3. This CDR3 contains 15 residues. The CDR3 reads CASSLGTANTGELFF. In DNA, the CDR3 is TGCGCCAGCAGCCTAGGGACAGCGAACACCGGGGAGCTGTTTTTT.

This clone was picked up one time. The rearrangement uses TRBV7-2 and TRBJ2-7; 12 bases align to TRBD2. V lost 1 base to trimming and J lost 4 bases; unmatched junction nucleotides: 2. This CDR3 is built from 15 residues. Per germline, CDR1 SGHTA and CDR2 FQGNSA. The DNA for the CDR3 is TGTGCCAGCAGCTTAGTAGGGACTAGCGGGTACGAGCAGTACTTC. Translating it yields CASSLVGTSGYEQYF.

The chain carries TRBV6-4 and TRBJ2-2; 7 positions agree with TRBD2. The germline gives CDR1 MRHNA, CDR2 SNTAGT. CDR3 size: 14 residues. The V and J ends lost 10 bases and 5 bases, in that order; junction bases with no gene match: 10. CDR3 sequence reads: CAIPGGRETGELFF. Here the CDR3 DNA reads TGTGCCATCCCGGGCGGGAGAGAAACCGGGGAGCTGTTTTTT.

This clone appeared a few times. The V gene is TRBV13, the J gene TRBJ2-1; D is uncertain. V lost 0 bases, J lost 3 bases, and 6 bases lay in between. This CDR3 region has 14 residues. The germline V gene has CDR1 PRHDT and CDR2 FYEKMQ (reference sequence). The CDR3 DNA reads TGTGCCAGCAGCTTAGGTTGGGGCTACAATGAGCAGTTCTTC. Protein product: CASSLGWGYNEQFF. Combining the CDR3 with reference TRBV13 and TRBJ2-1 gives the whole variable domain AAGVIQSPRHLIKEKRETATLKCYPIPRHDTVYWYQQGPGQDPQFLISFYEKMQSDKGSIPDRFSAQQFSDYHSELNMSSLELGDSALYFCASSLGWGYNEQFFGPGTRLTVL.

The genes are TRBV6-1 and TRBJ1-5, with 9 positions matching TRBD1. The J segment lost 3 bases and the V segment lost 6 bases, leaving 3 bases of the junction unmatched. Germline values: CDR1 MNHNS, CDR2 SASEGT. This CDR3 is built from 14 residues. CDR3 sequence reads: CASRGTGINQPQHF. The CDR3 coding sequence is TGTGCCAGCAGGGGGACAGGGATCAATCAGCCCCAGCATTTT.

The chain recombines TRBV5-1 with TRBJ2-7, with a tentative D call TRBD2 (5 bases). With 2 bases removed from V and 5 bases from J, the gap between germline ends came to 17 bases. Germline CDR1 is SGHRS and CDR2 is YFSETQ. This CDR3 has 15 amino acids. The CDR3 DNA follows: TGCGCCAGCAGCTTCGGACGCGCGGGTTGGGACGAGCAGTACTTC. Protein: CASSFGRAGWDEQYF.

V and J are TRBV2 and TRBJ2-5, with no clear D. In germline, CDR1 is SNHLY, CDR2 FYNNEI. This CDR3 has 14 amino acids. Trimming pared 0 bases from V and 4 bases from J, leaving 9 bases between. CDR3 sequence reads: CASSEALWGETQYF. Here the CDR3 DNA reads TGTGCCAGCAGTGAAGCGCTTTGGGGAGAGACCCAGTACTTC.

This clone turned up a few times. CDR3 amino acids: CSAKQGVGYTF. CDR3 bases: TGCAGTGCTAAGCAGGGAGTCGGCTACACCTTC. The rearrangement joins TRBV20-1 to TRBJ1-2; weak D call: TRBD1 (5 bases). The V end lost 4 bases, the J end lost 8 bases, and 11 bases lay between the germline ends. Looked up from germline, CDR1 is DFQATT and CDR2 is SNEGSKA (reference sequence). CDR3 length: 11 amino acids.

The chain links TRBV2 to TRBJ2-7; 9 nucleotides agree with TRBD1. V trimming: 5 bases; J trimming: 3 bases; junction bases outside the gene matches: 5. The CDR3 length is 14 residues. Per the germline V gene, CDR1 is SNHLY and CDR2 is FYNNEI. Here the CDR3 DNA reads TGTGCCAGCAGTAACCGGGACAGGGACTACGAGCAGTACTTC. It encodes CASSNRDRDYEQYF.

This sequence joins TRBV11-2 and TRBJ1-5; D unclear. Trimming left V 2 bases short and J 6 bases short, with 8 bases between. Looked up from germline, CDR1 is SGHAT and CDR2 is FQNNGV. The CDR3 has 13 residues. CDR3 sequence (DNA): TGTGCCAGCAGCTTAACGGGGAGTCAGCCCCAGCATTTT. Translating gives CASSLTGSQPQHF.

The V call is TRBV19, the J call TRBJ2-2; the match to TRBD1 covers 7 bases. Germline V lookup: CDR1 LNHDA, CDR2 SQIVND (reference sequence). The CDR3 spans 16 residues. V was clipped by 11 bases and J by 0 bases; unmatched bases: 12. This CDR3 is CAGPRGQSTNTGELFF. CDR3 sequence (DNA): TGTGCCGGGCCGAGGGGACAGAGTACGAACACCGGGGAGCTGTTTTTT.

The genes are TRBV6-5 and TRBJ1-1, with TRBD1 as a possible D gene (6 bases). This CDR3 comprises 15 residues. In germline, CDR1 is MNHEY, CDR2 SVGAGI. The germline V and J ends were trimmed by 5 bases and 1 base, with 14 bases remaining between them. This CDR3 is CASSAQGLGNTEAFF. CDR3 nucleotide sequence: TGTGCCAGCAGTGCACAGGGCCTAGGGAACACTGAAGCTTTCTTT.

The genes are TRBV19 and TRBJ2-3, with 10 nucleotides matching TRBD1. Germline lookup yields CDR1 LNHDA and CDR2 SQIVND (reference sequence). Losses at the gene ends were 4 bases for V and 2 bases for J; bases not matched to a gene: 6. The CDR3 spans 16 residues. Here the CDR3 reads CASSTTGTGDTDTQYF. CDR3 nucleotides: TGTGCCAGTAGTACAACCGGGACAGGGGACACAGATACGCAGTATTTT. Together with reference TRBV19 and TRBJ2-3, the CDR3 gives the full variable domain: DGGITQSPKYLFRKEGQNVTLSCEQNLNHDAMYWYRQDPGQGLRLIYYSQIVNDFQKGDIAEGYSVSREKKESFPLTVTSAQKNPTAFYLCASSTTGTGDTDTQYFGPGTRLTVL.